This T cell receptor (beta chain) was captured by sequencing in a study of blood T cells in healthy people across ages. About this clonotype itself: Its antigen is currently unknown.

The ends were cut back, 1 base at V and 6 bases at J, with 14 bases in the middle. CDR1 and CDR2 from the germline V gene are SGHRS and YFSETQ. This CDR3 contains 15 residues. General study findings and limits: Unsorted PBMCs blocked a conclusive comparison of naive and antigen-experienced cells.

It was with a sample-barcoded 5' primer and a J-beta primer mix that a second PCR of roughly 7 to 12 cycles was run. One entry per CDR3 protein, called by TCRdb with MiXCR from the 5' RACE reads. The sample carries about 680,000 distinct CDR3 sequences, over 45% recorded once. The chain employs TRBV5-1 and TRBJ2-1, with D unresolved. What was sequenced was blood. The sequence was collected from an older woman in good health. CDR3: CASSLLTGSVNEQFF. CDR3 DNA: TGCGCCAGCAGCTTGTTAACCGGATCTGTCAATGAGCAGTTCTTC.